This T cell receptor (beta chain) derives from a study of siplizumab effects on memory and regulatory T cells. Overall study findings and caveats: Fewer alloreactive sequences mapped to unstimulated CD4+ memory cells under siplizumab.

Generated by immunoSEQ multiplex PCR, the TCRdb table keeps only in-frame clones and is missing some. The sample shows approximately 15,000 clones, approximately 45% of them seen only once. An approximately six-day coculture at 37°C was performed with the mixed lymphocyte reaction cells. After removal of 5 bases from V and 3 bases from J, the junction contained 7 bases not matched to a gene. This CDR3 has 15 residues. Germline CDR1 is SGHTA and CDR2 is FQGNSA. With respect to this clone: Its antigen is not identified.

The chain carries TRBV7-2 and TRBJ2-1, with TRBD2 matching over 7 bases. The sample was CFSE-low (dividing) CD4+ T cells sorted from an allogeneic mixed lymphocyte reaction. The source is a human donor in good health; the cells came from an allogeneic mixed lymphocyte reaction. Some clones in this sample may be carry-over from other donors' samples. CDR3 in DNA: TGTGCCAGCAGCCTAAGCGGGGCCGTCTACAATGAGCAGTTCTTC. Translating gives CASSLSGAVYNEQFF.